One T cell receptor (beta chain) is described in this entry. Germline CDR1 and CDR2: SQVTM and ANQGSEA. CDR3 length: 15 residues. V shed 2 bases and J 0 bases; nucleotides not matched to a gene: 5. This specimen belongs to a study of blood T cell repertoires in COVID-19. TCRdb keeps only in-frame clones here, not all; method: immunoSEQ multiplex PCR. The sample holds fewer than 300,000 clones, around 79% seen once. The rearrangement joins TRBV29-1 to TRBJ2-3, with 7 nucleotides matching TRBD2. The sample consisted of peripheral blood. The sequence derives from an elderly woman with acute or convalescent COVID-19. The CDR3 loop is CSVELIGRSTDTQYF. CDR3 sequence (DNA): TGCAGCGTTGAATTGATCGGGAGGAGCACAGATACGCAGTATTTT.